This is a list of T cell receptor beta chains from one sample in a study of neurological immune-mediated disorders. Using its own MiXCR run on the 5' RACE reads, TCRdb lists one record per CDR3 protein. The sample contains approximately 40,000 distinct CDR3 sequences, roughly 15% of which appear only once. Sequenced input: CD4+ T cells from blood. These receptors came from a woman aged 55 to 70 with HTLV-1-associated myelopathy (HAM/TSP). The CDR3 runs from the conserved cysteine through the conserved F or W. Each record gives: D gene, V gene, J gene, CDR3 protein. The D gene is left open where the match is weak.

>TRBD1|TRBV2|TRBJ1-2
CASSVRGTYGYTF
>TRBD1|TRBV3-1|TRBJ2-7
CASSQGTGAPYEQYF
>-|TRBV7-3|TRBJ2-3
CASAGAGLADTQYF
>-|TRBV6-5|TRBJ1-1
CASNRNMNTEAFF
>-|TRBV5-1|TRBJ1-5
CASSLEGWGRNQPQHF
>-|TRBV18|TRBJ2-2
CVSSPRLDVNTGELFF
>-|TRBV20-1|TRBJ2-7
CSAMNRRRLEQYF
>TRBD2|TRBV5-5|TRBJ2-3
CASSSWTSGGDTQYF
>-|TRBV3-1|TRBJ1-1
CASSHPGPNTEAFF
>TRBD1|TRBV5-1|TRBJ2-7
CASSWGQGEQYF
>-|TRBV5-1|TRBJ2-7
CASRGVNTGELSYEQYF
>TRBD1|TRBV10-3|TRBJ1-2
CAISAGTGYGYTF
>TRBD1|TRBV9|TRBJ2-7
CASSGKSGGYEQYF
>-|TRBV7-6|TRBJ2-2
CASSPQLQTGELFF
>TRBD1|TRBV5-6|TRBJ2-1
CASSFRTGAYNEQFF
>-|TRBV20-1|TRBJ1-2
CSARVPGENGYTF
>TRBD1|TRBV20-1|TRBJ1-5
CSAPQQGYGNQPQHF
>TRBD1|TRBV12-3/TRBV12-4|TRBJ2-1
CASSPDRGPEQFF
>TRBD1|TRBV7-2|TRBJ1-1
CASSWRQGADTEAFF
>-|TRBV5-1|TRBJ2-3
CASSPLVGGTDTQYF
>TRBD1|TRBV27|TRBJ1-5
CASSPHGTGDQPQHF
>TRBD1|TRBV12-3/TRBV12-4|TRBJ1-2
CASTQPLSGQGRSNPYGYTF
>-|TRBV5-6|TRBJ1-2
CASRTWGREGYTF
>-|TRBV6-5|TRBJ1-1
CASSYSRDVEAFF
>-|TRBV20-1|TRBJ1-5
CSARGSGASDQPQHF
>-|TRBV20-1|TRBJ2-3
CSARDGRGTDTQYF
>TRBD1|TRBV6-2/TRBV6-3|TRBJ1-5
CASSRRGQGAVSWNQPQHF
>TRBD2|TRBV4-1|TRBJ2-1
CASSHRGGGYNEQFF
>-|TRBV5-6|TRBJ1-2
CASSYDRGRTNYGYTF
>-|TRBV20-1|TRBJ1-6
CSAATREGSFSPLHF